The 4 T cell receptor beta chains below were found in one sample sequenced in a study of blood T cells in healthy people across ages. Primers used in a second PCR of roughly 6 to 12 cycles were a sample-barcoded 5' primer and a J-beta primer mix. TCRdb independently ran MiXCR on the 5' RACE reads; one entry per CDR3 protein. This table holds about a million distinct CDR3 sequences, roughly half found once. Sequencing was carried out using blood. Every receptor here comes from a woman in her sixties or seventies in good health.

Comments on this clonotype: A read error may be the cause here, since a much bigger clone is one base away. The chain carries TRBV15 and TRBJ2-5, with 7 bases that match TRBD1. Per the germline V gene, CDR1 is LNHNV and CDR2 is YYDKDF (reference sequence). The length of the CDR3 is 15 residues. The DNA of the CDR3 is TGTGCCACCAGCAGACCCGACAGGGACCAAGAGGCCCAGTACTTC. Translating gives CATSRPDRDQEAQYF.

This clonotype came up a few times. The V call is TRBV10-2, the J call TRBJ2-5; TRBD2 aligns across 8 bases. Germline CDR1 reads WSHSY; CDR2 reads SAAADI. The CDR3 loop spans 14 amino acids. Trimming took 3 bases from V and 5 from J; bases not matched to a gene: 5. The CDR3 spells CASSDIGGRETQYF. Here the CDR3 DNA reads TGCGCCAGCAGTGACATTGGCGGGAGGGAGACCCAGTACTTC.

The chain uses TRBV12-3 or TRBV12-4 and TRBJ1-2, with D perhaps TRBD1 (6 bases). V was clipped by 4 bases and J by 9 bases, with 12 bases between them. This CDR3 has 12 amino acids. The DNA of the CDR3 is TGTGCCAGCAGTTCGACAGGTCGGCGCTACACCTTC. Encoded protein: CASSSTGRRYTF.

The V gene is TRBV29-1, the J gene TRBJ2-5; TRBD1 matches at 9 bases. The junction had 5 bases not matched to a gene; V was cut back by 4 bases and J by 5 bases. The CDR3 has 13 residues. The germline V gene encodes CDR1 SQVTM and CDR2 ANQGSEA. DNA for the CDR3: TGCAGCGTTGGGGACAGGGTTAGGGAGACCCAGTACTTC. Protein product: CSVGDRVRETQYF.